The source of this TCR beta chain is a study of shared clonotypes between healthy human individuals. V shed 1 base, J shed 6 bases, and the junction held 7 bases outside the gene matches. The CDR3 runs to 16 residues. In germline, CDR1 is LNHNV, CDR2 YYDKDF (reference sequence). Generated by immunoSEQ multiplex PCR, the TCRdb table keeps only in-frame clones and is missing some. This sample has some 500,000 clones; around 77% occur once, and the top ten carry approximately 12%. Study donors comprised healthy, HIV-negative adults devoid of recent acute infection or vaccination. This sequence originates from a woman between 40 and 50 years old in good health. Some clones in this sample may be carry-over from other donors' samples. The specimen sequenced was PBMCs. The genes are TRBV15 and TRBJ1-5; 9 bases are shared with TRBD1. The CDR3 DNA is TGTGCCACCAGCAGAGCCGCAACAGGGGGCATTCAGCCCCAGCATTTT. Protein: CATSRAATGGIQPQHF.